The rows below give T cell receptor beta chains drawn from one sample of a study of identical twins. TCRdb re-called the 5' RACE reads through MiXCR, storing one row per CDR3 protein. The table lists about 890,000 distinct CDR3 sequences, about 12% of them singletons. The data also belong to a second study, concerning yellow fever vaccine responses in identical twins.

The sequencing input was PBMCs. Receptors originate from a young woman in good health. Each CDR3 is given with its conserved first and last residue.

17	TRBJ2-2	TRBV29-1	CSVARPSASGHTGELFF
18	TRBJ2-1	TRBV3-1	CASSQGRGLFTPYNEQFF
16	TRBJ2-5	TRBV6-5	CASSYEGRGHQETQYF
16	TRBJ1-6	TRBV5-5	CASSSPGQGANSPLHF
15	TRBJ2-1	TRBV20-1	CSARDWGGRYNEQFF
16	TRBJ2-3	TRBV28	CASRTGGSGRTDTQYF
13	TRBJ1-2	TRBV6-6	CASSNDRGLGYTF
14	TRBJ2-1	TRBV6-1	CASSLPGHPSEQFF
18	TRBJ2-2	TRBV11-2	CASSLRPGLAGGTGELFF
14	TRBJ2-2	TRBV12-3/TRBV12-4	CASSLGQGFGELFF
18	TRBJ2-4	TRBV7-8	CASSLVPSGTLAKNIQYF
14	TRBJ2-5	TRBV6-5	CASRSDRRGETQYF
13	TRBJ1-6	TRBV20-1	CSARGGQNSPLHF
15	TRBJ1-1	TRBV6-5	CASSYGQGVGTEAFF
16	TRBJ2-1	TRBV9	CVSSARGKSSYNEQFF
14	TRBJ2-1	TRBV5-1	CASSLDRLYNEQFF
21	TRBJ1-4	TRBV28	CASSPYLTGSNFPPTNEKLFF
14	TRBJ2-3	TRBV10-3	CAIRRGQHTDTQYF
14	TRBJ2-3	TRBV27	CASSWQGTTDTQYF
16	TRBJ2-3	TRBV11-2	CASSPRERGRGNTQYF
17	TRBJ2-2	TRBV28	CASSFELGQGSTGELFF
13	TRBJ2-1	TRBV12-3/TRBV12-4	CASSPQGFHEQFF
16	TRBJ2-5	TRBV6-5	CASSYIRLAGGETQYF
13	TRBJ1-6	TRBV3-1	CASSQDRGTPLHF
14	TRBJ2-1	TRBV7-8	CASSPSPGLVKQFF
12	TRBJ2-7	TRBV29-1	CSVRDTHYEQYF
16	TRBJ2-1	TRBV11-3	CASSLVSTVSYNEQFF
16	TRBJ1-5	TRBV11-2	CASSLGMGSGNQPQHF
18	TRBJ2-5	TRBV6-5	CASSFLPPGRIFQETQYF
16	TRBJ2-3	TRBV6-1	CASSPTGRGGTDTQYF
11	TRBJ2-3	TRBV10-2	CASLQADTQYF
15	TRBJ2-2	TRBV5-1	CASSLELAGTGELFF
12	TRBJ2-7	TRBV12-3/TRBV12-4	CASGIAVYEQYF
17	TRBJ2-3	TRBV11-1	CASSWVASGRNTDTQYF
16	TRBJ2-1	TRBV3-1	CASSQDPGLAINEQFF
17	TRBJ2-1	TRBV15	CATSNSKTFISYNEQFF
15	TRBJ2-7	TRBV6-5	CASSSPSGTVYEQYF
14	TRBJ2-3	TRBV10-2	CASSASTAGDTQYF
13	TRBJ1-1	TRBV29-1	CSVGTGSNTEAFF
16	TRBJ2-7	TRBV7-6	CASSLDGVAGVQEQYF
17	TRBJ2-6	TRBV20-1	CSATTGQGAGGANVLTF
13	TRBJ2-5	TRBV20-1	CSAIWTGVKTQYF
15	TRBJ1-5	TRBV7-9	CASSKGQGVNQPQHF
16	TRBJ2-7	TRBV10-3	CAISESGGGASYEQYF
15	TRBJ2-5	TRBV29-1	CSVKPSAPTQETQYF
15	TRBJ1-1	TRBV12-3/TRBV12-4	CASTWAKMLNTEAFF
15	TRBJ2-5	TRBV19	CASSKGQVFGETQYF
13	TRBJ2-3	TRBV29-1	CSVTGLGLDTQYF
12	TRBJ2-7	TRBV14	CASSQVEGKQYF
16	TRBJ2-4	TRBV19	CASTPGGPLAKNIQYF
14	TRBJ2-3	TRBV5-4	CASSLRQPVDTQYF
15	TRBJ2-1	TRBV6-5	CASSYSIQGASEQFF
14	TRBJ1-1	TRBV4-1	CASSQGARGAEAFF
17	TRBJ2-5	TRBV5-6	CASSLAWDRGPQETQYF
15	TRBJ1-2	TRBV15	CATSRIAGKAYGYTF
13	TRBJ2-1	TRBV24-1	CATSDRGLGEQFF
16	TRBJ2-5	TRBV7-9	CASSLAGGPSQETQYF
15	TRBJ1-2	TRBV4-1	CASSQVDGAGYGYTF
16	TRBJ2-3	TRBV7-2	CASSPQSTWGLDTQYF
15	TRBJ2-1	TRBV12-3/TRBV12-4	CASSWTGPEYNEQFF